These 20 T cell receptor beta chains were all obtained from the same sample, sequenced in a study of response to subunit inactivated influenza vaccine. One entry per CDR3 protein results from TCRdb running MiXCR on the RT-PCR reads. The table has hundreds of thousands of distinct CDR3 sequences, approximately 11% seen once; the top ten hold 11%. These data are also associated with another study on T cells expressing NK-cell markers. Per that paper: A 5'RACE template switching approach incorporating UMIs was used to make TCR beta cDNA.

The sequencing here drew on PBMCs from blood, taken on the day of vaccination. These receptors all stem from a man aged 45-65 years who received an inactivated influenza vaccine.

V usage is TRBV12-3 or TRBV12-4 and J usage is TRBJ2-1; D not certain. This CDR3 region has 14 residues. V dropped 5 bases and J dropped 4 bases, with 12 bases sitting between them. The CDR3 sequence: CASSDTYGYNEQFF. Written as DNA, the CDR3 is TGTGCCAGCAGTGACACTTATGGGTACAATGAGCAGTTCTTC.

The chain links TRBV7-8 to TRBJ2-5, with TRBD2 matching 14 bases. V shed 1 base and J 4 bases; nucleotides not matched to a gene: 14. Per germline, CDR1 SGHVS and CDR2 FQNEAQ. The CDR3 has 20 amino acids. CDR3 sequence (DNA): TGTGCCAGCAGCTTAGTCCGAACCGGGACTAGCGGGGGTACTCGAGAGACCCAGTACTTC. This codes for CASSLVRTGTSGGTRETQYF.

The V call is TRBV7-8, the J call TRBJ2-7, with TRBD1 as a possible D gene (6 bases). The CDR3 spans 12 residues. Germline loops: CDR1 SGHVS, CDR2 FQNEAQ. V lost 10 bases, J lost 3 bases, and 13 bases lay in between. The CDR3: CATGDTDYEQYF. The DNA for the CDR3 is TGTGCCACAGGGGACACGGACTACGAGCAGTACTTC.

At least ten counts were recorded for this clonotype. CDR3 protein: CASSPIREAFF. As DNA, the CDR3 is TGTGCCAGCAGTCCCATCCGGGAAGCTTTCTTT. The rearrangement uses TRBV12-3 or TRBV12-4 and TRBJ1-1; D call uncertain. There are 11 residues in the CDR3. Trimming stripped 5 bases from V and 8 bases from J, with 9 bases between.

The CDR3 nucleotides read TGTGCCACCCGGAGGGGGAAAGACAGCTACGAGCAGTACTTC. Protein product: CATRRGKDSYEQYF. V usage is TRBV10-3 and J usage is TRBJ2-7, with D perhaps TRBD1 or TRBD2 (6 bases each). In germline, CDR1 is ENHRY, CDR2 SYGVKD. The CDR3 contains 14 residues. V was trimmed by 10 bases and J by 3 bases, leaving 19 bases between them.

This clonotype was observed a few times. CDR3 protein: CASSLQGARANYGYTF. The CDR3 coding sequence is TGTGCCAGCAGTTTACAGGGGGCGAGAGCTAACTATGGCTACACCTTC. This chain connects TRBV27 to TRBJ1-2; TRBD1 matches 8 bases. In germline, CDR1 is MNHEY, CDR2 SMNVEV (reference sequence). The CDR3 is 16 amino acids. With V trimmed by 2 bases and J by 0 bases, 5 bases remained unmatched.

This clonotype was seen a handful of times. The chain links TRBV18 to TRBJ2-1, with 7 bases lining up with TRBD1. Germline CDR1 KGHSH, CDR2 LQKENI. The V gene end was trimmed by 5 bases and the J gene end by 11 bases; junction bases not matched to a gene: 18. This CDR3 region has 16 residues. The CDR3 nucleotides read TGTGCCAGCTCAATCGGTCTGGCAGGGGGTCGATTTAAGCAGTTCTTC. It yields the protein CASSIGLAGGRFKQFF.

V and J are TRBV5-1 and TRBJ1-1, with D uncertain. CDR1 is SGHRS, CDR2 YFSETQ, per germline. V was clipped by 0 bases and J by 8 bases, with 17 bases between them. The CDR3 runs to 15 residues. The CDR3: CASSLGSALDNEAFF. In DNA form, the CDR3 reads TGCGCCAGCAGCTTGGGCTCGGCTCTAGATAACGAAGCTTTCTTT.

This clonotype was seen a few times. The chain uses TRBV28 and TRBJ2-3; D is perhaps TRBD2 (7 bases). The ends were cut back, 8 bases at V and 3 bases at J, with 18 bases in the middle. The germline gives CDR1 MDHEN, CDR2 SYDVKM. The CDR3 spans 15 residues. The CDR3 coding sequence is TGTGCCAGCTGGGAGGGGGGGCCCTCTACAGATACGCAGTATTTT. It codes for CASWEGGPSTDTQYF.

This clonotype has just a few counts. V usage is TRBV6-1 and J usage is TRBJ2-7, with 7 bases matching TRBD1. The CDR3 has 14 residues. The junction had 10 bases not matched to a gene; V was cut back by 5 bases and J by 6 bases. Germline lookup yields CDR1 MNHNS and CDR2 SASEGT. CDR3 amino acids: CASSTGQSLGEQYF. DNA for the CDR3: TGTGCCAGCAGTACGGGACAGAGTCTAGGCGAGCAGTACTTC.

This sequence joins TRBV3-1 and TRBJ2-5; tentative D call: TRBD1 (5 bases). The CDR3 runs to 13 residues. V was cut by 1 base and J by 4 bases, with 7 bases left in between. In germline, CDR1 is LGHDT, CDR2 YNNKEL (reference sequence). The CDR3 is CASSQATGETQYF. For the CDR3, the DNA is TGTGCCAGCAGCCAAGCTACAGGAGAGACCCAGTACTTC.

The chain employs TRBV2 and TRBJ2-1, with 9 bases matching TRBD2. Trimming removed 6 bases from V and 5 bases from J; junction bases left unmatched: 5. The germline CDR1 and CDR2 sequences are SNHLY and FYNNEI. The CDR3 spans 14 residues. The CDR3 loop reads CASRGGRVNNEQFF. The CDR3 coding sequence is TGTGCCAGCAGGGGCGGGAGGGTGAACAATGAGCAGTTCTTC.

This clonotype was detected a few times. The J gene is TRBJ2-6, the V gene TRBV5-6, with unresolved D. CDR3 length equals 14 residues. Trimming stripped 1 base from V and 9 bases from J, with 11 bases between. Germline V CDR1 and CDR2: SGHDT, YYEEEE. The CDR3 DNA is TGTGCCAGCAGCTTGTTCGGCGGAGACAACGTCCTGACTTTC. Protein product: CASSLFGGDNVLTF.

The V call is TRBV9, the J call TRBJ2-1, with 11 nucleotides matching TRBD2. Germline CDR1 reads SGDLS; CDR2 reads YYNGEE. The CDR3 is made up of 16 amino acids. The V and J ends lost 3 bases and 5 bases, in that order; junction bases with no gene match: 7. CDR3 coding DNA: TGTGCCAGCAGCGCCCAGACTAGCGGGATTGACAATGAGCAGTTCTTC. Protein product: CASSAQTSGIDNEQFF. Supplemented by reference TRBV9 and TRBJ2-1, the full variable domain reads DSGVTQTPKHLITATGQRVTLRCSPRSGDLSVYWYQQSLDQGLQFLIQYYNGEERAKGNILERFSAQQFPDLHSELNLSSLELGDSALYFCASSAQTSGIDNEQFFGPGTRLTVL.

V is TRBV18 and J is TRBJ2-7; possible D gene TRBD2, 5 bases. This CDR3 contains 11 residues. CDR1 is KGHSH and CDR2 is LQKENI in the germline V gene. Trimming left V 4 bases short and J 5 bases short, with 6 bases between. As DNA, the CDR3 is TGTGCCAGCTCACGAGCGGACGAGCAGTACTTC. Its protein is CASSRADEQYF.

The chain links TRBV19 to TRBJ1-2; 7 nucleotides align to TRBD1. The trim removed 0 bases at V and 4 bases at J, leaving 14 bases unmatched. In germline, CDR1 is LNHDA, CDR2 SQIVND (reference sequence). The CDR3 is 18 amino acids. This CDR3 is CASSIDLGGQASLYGYTF. As DNA, the CDR3 is TGTGCCAGTAGTATAGATCTTGGCGGACAGGCCTCCCTCTATGGCTACACCTTC.

The rearrangement joins TRBV27 to TRBJ2-3; TRBD2 aligns across 14 bases. From germline, CDR1 is MNHEY and CDR2 SMNVEV (reference sequence). V gave up 5 bases and J gave up 1 base; unmatched junction bases: 17. CDR3 length: 21 residues. CDR3 sequence: CASSPGLAGAIGIWGTDTQYF. In DNA, the CDR3 is TGTGCCAGCAGTCCGGGACTAGCGGGAGCCATAGGGATTTGGGGCACAGATACGCAGTATTTT.

The V gene is TRBV7-9, the J gene TRBJ2-7; the D is unclear. Trimming shortened V by 4 bases and J by 3 bases, and 13 bases separated the two germline ends. The CDR3 totals 14 residues. Germline lookup yields CDR1 SEHNR and CDR2 FQNEAQ (reference sequence). This CDR3 reads CASSSSGRNYEQYF. The CDR3 DNA reads as TGTGCCAGCAGCTCCTCCGGTAGGAACTACGAGCAGTACTTC.

This clonotype was counted between two and nine times. CDR3 protein: CASSLSWSSGRPNTGELFF. DNA for the CDR3: TGTGCCAGCAGCTTGTCGTGGAGTAGCGGGAGGCCGAACACCGGGGAGCTGTTTTTT. The chain joins TRBV5-4 to TRBJ2-2; TRBD2 agrees at 10 bases. CDR3 size: 19 residues. Trimming removed 1 base from V and 0 bases from J; junction bases left unmatched: 9. Germline values: CDR1 SGHNT, CDR2 YYREEE (reference sequence).

CDR3 sequence reads: CSARLAGGLDTQYF. CDR3 coding DNA: TGCAGTGCTAGACTAGCGGGGGGGTTGGATACGCAGTATTTT. The chain joins TRBV20-1 to TRBJ2-3, with 12 bases that match TRBD2. Germline assignment: CDR1 DFQATT and CDR2 SNEGSKA (reference sequence). Trimming removed 2 bases from V and 6 bases from J; junction bases left unmatched: 3. The CDR3 consists of 14 residues.